Listed here are 16 T cell receptor beta chains from one sample, sequenced in a study of T-cell memory formation after mild COVID-19. MiXCR, run by TCRdb on the 5' RACE reads, gives a single entry per CDR3 protein. The sample lists around 130,000 distinct CDR3 sequences; about 6.5% were seen once. Sequences were obtained from PBMCs or a T cell subset sorted from them (not recorded which). These receptors were collected from an adult woman who had mild COVID-19 (a few samples of this study predate the infection). Cell type and time point are not known.

The chain has TRBV15 and TRBJ2-3; tentative D call: TRBD2 (5 bases). Trimming removed 1 base at V and 3 bases at J, with 8 bases between. The CDR3 spans 14 residues. CDR1 and CDR2 from the germline V gene are LNHNV and YYDKDF (reference sequence). As DNA, the CDR3 is TGTGCCACCAGCAGAGGGACTCTTACAGATACGCAGTATTTT. It specifies CATSRGTLTDTQYF.

The chain employs TRBV9 and TRBJ1-2; D is unclear. The CDR3 consists of 15 residues. The V gene lost 0 bases and the J gene lost 3 bases, with 12 bases spanning the gap. Germline V lookup: CDR1 SGDLS, CDR2 YYNGEE. The CDR3 sequence: CASSVGPEGDYGYTF. CDR3 DNA: TGTGCCAGCAGCGTAGGACCGGAAGGAGACTATGGCTACACCTTC.

This clonotype has a handful of counts. The chain is built from TRBV5-1 and TRBJ1-1; 9 bases are a match to TRBD1. The CDR3 is made up of 15 amino acids. Germline-derived CDR1 and CDR2 are SGHRS and YFSETQ. The J segment lost 5 bases and the V segment lost 1 base, leaving 6 bases of the junction unmatched. The CDR3: CASSLRGQGTTEAFF. The CDR3, as DNA: TGCGCCAGCAGCTTGCGGGGACAGGGTACGACTGAAGCTTTCTTT.

This clonotype was counted only a few times. The V gene is TRBV3-1, the J gene TRBJ1-2; 7 nucleotides align to TRBD1. J lost 6 bases, V lost 3 bases, and 10 bases had no gene match. Germline CDR1 and CDR2: LGHDT and YNNKEL (reference sequence). This CDR3 is built from 15 residues. The CDR3 bases are TGTGCCAGCAGCCAGCCCGGGACAGCTAAAAATGGCTACACCTTC. The encoded protein is CASSQPGTAKNGYTF.

This clonotype was picked up a small number of times. The chain employs TRBV6-5 and TRBJ2-3; 9 positions agree with TRBD2. The V gene's germline CDR1 is MNHEY and CDR2 SVGAGI. The CDR3 extends over 16 amino acids. V dropped 6 bases and J dropped 6; count of bases not matched to a gene: 13. CDR3 residues: CASSPASSGERDTQYF. CDR3 bases: TGTGCCAGCAGCCCCGCTTCTAGCGGGGAGAGGGATACGCAGTATTTT.

This clonotype has just a few counts. This sequence joins TRBV7-2 and TRBJ2-4, with D hard to call. Trimming stripped 3 bases from V and 5 bases from J, with 11 bases between. CDR1 and CDR2 from the germline V gene are SGHTA and FQGNSA. CDR3 size: 14 residues. CDR3 coding DNA: TGTGCCAGCAGCTTCAACTCACCCCAAAACATTCAGTACTTC. The encoded protein is CASSFNSPQNIQYF.

The chain links TRBV18 to TRBJ2-6; 10 nucleotides line up with TRBD1. From germline, CDR1 is KGHSH and CDR2 LQKENI. The CDR3 has 12 residues. The V gene end was trimmed by 3 bases and the J gene end by 16 bases; junction bases not matched to a gene: 3. CDR3 loop: CASSPRTGGLTF. The DNA of the CDR3 is TGTGCCAGCTCACCCCGGACAGGGGGGCTGACTTTC. Looking up the rest from reference TRBV18 and TRBJ2-6 gives the full variable domain: NAGVMQNPRHLVRRRGQEARLRCSPMKGHSHVYWYRQLPEEGLKFMVYLQKENIIDESGMPKERFSAEFPKEGPSILRIQQVVRGDSAAYFCASSPRTGGLTFGAGSRLTVL.

Note on this clonotype: Mismatch with germline at one junction end may stem from a read error. The genes are TRBV3-1 and TRBJ1-1; no clear D. This CDR3 is built from 14 residues. Looked up from germline, CDR1 is LGHDT and CDR2 is YNNKEL (reference sequence). The CDR3 loop reads CASSQRGGDTDAFF. In DNA form, the CDR3 reads TGTGCCAGCAGCCAACGTGGTGGAGACACTGATGCTTTCTTT. Complete variable domain (other parts from reference TRBV3-1 and TRBJ1-1): DTAVSQTPKYLVTQMGNDKSIKCEQNLGHDTMYWYKQDSKKFLKIMFSYNNKELIINETVPNRFSPKSPDKAHLNLHINSLELGDSAVYFCASSQRGGDTDAFFGQGTRLTVV.

This clonotype was counted a few times. The chain is built from TRBV11-2 and TRBJ1-2, with 10 bases identical to TRBD1. The CDR3 totals 16 residues. Germline V CDR1 and CDR2: SGHAT, FQNNGV. Trimming took 5 bases from V and 4 from J; bases not matched to a gene: 10. The CDR3: CASSRDAGTGAYGYTF. The CDR3 nucleotides read TGTGCCAGCAGCCGAGACGCCGGGACAGGGGCCTATGGCTACACCTTC.

This clonotype was seen only a few times. This chain links TRBV7-3 with TRBJ2-3; D remains unclear. The CDR3 runs to 13 residues. Trimming stripped 8 bases from V and 2 bases from J, with 11 bases between. Germline V lookup: CDR1 SGHTA, CDR2 FQGTGA. In DNA, the CDR3 is TGTGCCAGCGGTGGCAGCCTCACAGATACGCAGTATTTT. Amino acid sequence: CASGGSLTDTQYF.

This clonotype was seen only a few times. The chain combines TRBV7-2 with TRBJ1-1; D is ambiguous. V gave up 2 bases and J gave up 0 bases, with 7 bases separating them. CDR3 length: 14 amino acids. CDR1 SGHTA and CDR2 FQGNSA come from the germline V gene. Written as DNA, the CDR3 is TGTGCCAGCAGCTTATTGGCCATGAACACTGAAGCTTTCTTT. It encodes CASSLLAMNTEAFF. The full variable domain, its missing parts supplied by reference TRBV7-2 and TRBJ1-1, is GAGVSQSPSNKVTEKGKDVELRCDPISGHTALYWYRQSLGQGLEFLIYFQGNSAPDKSGLPSDRFSAERTGGSVSTLTIQRTQQEDSAVYLCASSLLAMNTEAFFGQGTRLTVV.

There are a few counts of this clonotype. The chain combines TRBV3-1 with TRBJ1-5; D may be TRBD1 (6 bases). In germline, CDR1 is LGHDT, CDR2 YNNKEL (reference sequence). The V gene lost 6 bases and the J gene lost 8 bases, with 11 bases spanning the gap. The CDR3 length is 12 residues. The DNA for the CDR3 is TGTGCCAGCAGATCAGGGGAGGAGCCCCAGCATTTT. This gives the protein CASRSGEEPQHF. Supplemented by reference TRBV3-1 and TRBJ1-5, the full variable domain reads DTAVSQTPKYLVTQMGNDKSIKCEQNLGHDTMYWYKQDSKKFLKIMFSYNNKELIINETVPNRFSPKSPDKAHLNLHINSLELGDSAVYFCASRSGEEPQHFGDGTRLSIL.

This clonotype came up many times. The chain carries TRBV7-9 and TRBJ2-5, with 9 bases aligning to TRBD1. The CDR3 is 16 amino acids. J lost 4 bases, V lost 1 base, and 7 bases had no gene match. The germline gives CDR1 SEHNR, CDR2 FQNEAQ (reference sequence). The CDR3 protein is CASSLGTGAQRETQYF. The CDR3, as DNA: TGTGCCAGCAGCTTAGGGACAGGGGCGCAGAGAGAGACCCAGTACTTC.

This clonotype turned up a few times. The chain uses TRBV5-1 and TRBJ2-3, with TRBD2 identical over 13 bases. With V trimmed by 4 bases and J by 1 base, 9 bases remained unmatched. This CDR3 has 18 residues. Germline CDR1 SGHRS, CDR2 YFSETQ. CDR3 nucleotides: TGCGCCAGCAGCGCAGAGATCGGACTAGCGGGGGGCACAGATACGCAGTATTTT. It encodes CASSAEIGLAGGTDTQYF.

The table lists this clonotype with a few counts. The chain combines TRBV29-1 with TRBJ1-1; D ambiguous. The germline V and J ends were trimmed by 7 bases and 6 bases, with 18 bases remaining between them. Germline assignment: CDR1 SQVTM and CDR2 ANQGSEA. This CDR3 spans 13 amino acids. CDR3: CSDLENQIAEAFF. Here the CDR3 DNA reads TGCAGCGACCTTGAAAATCAGATCGCTGAAGCTTTCTTT.

The table lists this clonotype with many counts. The rearrangement uses TRBV9 and TRBJ2-5, with a weak D call TRBD2 (6 bases). The CDR3 length is 16 residues. CDR1 SGDLS and CDR2 YYNGEE come from the germline V gene. V was pared by 0 bases and J by 5 bases, with 17 bases between. The CDR3 loop reads CASSVAPGVGAETQYF. DNA for the CDR3: TGTGCCAGCAGCGTAGCCCCGGGAGTAGGGGCGGAGACCCAGTACTTC.